This TCR beta chain emerged from a study of beta chain features in type 1 diabetes. A word on this clone: Its antigen is as yet unknown.

Researchers reported sorting CD4+ naive, central memory, regulatory and stem cell-like memory cells via CD45RO/CCR7/CD25/CD127/CD95/CD27. Per the germline V gene, CDR1 is SGHAT and CDR2 is FQNNGV. V shed 5 bases and J shed 4 bases, with 17 bases lying between them. The CDR3 covers 15 residues. General study findings and limits: Among patients, naive, central memory and Treg TCRB repertoires appeared more similar than among healthy donors.

The study reverse transcribed the entire isolated RNA, so it sequenced expressed TCRB transcripts. Only in-frame clones appear in the TCRdb table, and some are missing; sequencing was by immunoSEQ multiplex PCR. The table includes some 150,000 clones, 8.5% to 14% detected once. Sequencing was done on a sample of central memory CD4+ T cells from blood. The rearrangement uses TRBV11-2 and TRBJ2-5, with D possibly being TRBD1 (5 bases). This receptor was taken from a man younger than 35 in good health. Written as DNA, the CDR3 is TGTGCCAGCAGCCGGTTCAGGGTAGTAGGAGAGACCCAGTACTTC. Residues: CASSRFRVVGETQYF.